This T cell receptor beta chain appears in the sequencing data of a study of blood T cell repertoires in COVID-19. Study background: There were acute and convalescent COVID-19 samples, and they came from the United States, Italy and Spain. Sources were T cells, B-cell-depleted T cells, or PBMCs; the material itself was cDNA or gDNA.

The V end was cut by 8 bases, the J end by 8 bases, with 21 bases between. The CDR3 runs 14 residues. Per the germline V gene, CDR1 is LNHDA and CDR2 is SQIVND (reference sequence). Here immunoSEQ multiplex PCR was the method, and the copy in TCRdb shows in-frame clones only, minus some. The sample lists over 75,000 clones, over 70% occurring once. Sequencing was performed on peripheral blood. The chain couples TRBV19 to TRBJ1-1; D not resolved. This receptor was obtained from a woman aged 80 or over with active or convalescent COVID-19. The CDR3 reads CASHSGSPRREAFF. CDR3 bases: TGTGCCAGTCACTCGGGATCCCCGAGAAGGGAAGCTTTCTTT. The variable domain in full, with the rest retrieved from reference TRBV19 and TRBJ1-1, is DGGITQSPKYLFRKEGQNVTLSCEQNLNHDAMYWYRQDPGQGLRLIYYSQIVNDFQKGDIAEGYSVSREKKESFPLTVTSAQKNPTAFYLCASHSGSPRREAFFGQGTRLTVV.